This TCR beta chain was captured in a study of shared clonotypes between healthy human individuals. Whole-study context: The cohort had a couple of women and three men, ages 18 to 49.

Concerning this clone itself: Its antigen is undetermined.

For each subset, genomic DNA was distributed in equal portions over several immunoSEQ plates. Produced via immunoSEQ multiplex PCR; TCRdb's table is partial and in-frame only. The sample has roughly 1.5 million clones, roughly 98% seen once; the top ten hold about 0.45%. The CDR3 runs to 15 residues. Trimming shortened V by 5 bases and J by 0 bases, and 12 bases separated the two germline ends. The germline V gene encodes CDR1 SGHRS and CDR2 YFSETQ. Points from the study as a whole: Sampling was confined to blood; repertoires within tissues likely differ.

This receptor was identified in a man aged 25 to 40 in good health. The sequenced sample was naive CD4+ T cells sorted from blood. Subset of the sample: CD45RA+ positively selected. The chain joins TRBV5-1 to TRBJ2-1, with D unresolved. In DNA form, the CDR3 reads TGCGCCAGCAGGGCTCGAAGTGACTCCTACAATGAGCAGTTCTTC. This encodes CASRARSDSYNEQFF.